This TCR beta chain was sequenced during a study of T cells in tuberculosis. About the study: IGRA-negative adolescents, IGRA-positive adolescents with latent tuberculosis and adults with active tuberculosis formed this South African cohort.

This CDR3 has 17 residues. V gave up 5 bases and J gave up 7 bases, with 26 bases separating them. Germline-derived CDR1 and CDR2 are SGHTA and FQGNSA. This table comes from immunoSEQ multiplex PCR, and its TCRdb copy is limited to in-frame clones, with some not included. The table shows 30,000 to 40,000 clones, with 95% to 97% occurring only once. The source of this sequence is a donor aged 10-29 years with latent tuberculosis or without tuberculosis infection. Sequencing was performed on PBMCs. The chain recombines TRBV7-2 with TRBJ1-2; perhaps TRBD1 as D (5 bases). CDR3 sequence reads: CASSQGGSRGWVFGYTF. Written as DNA, the CDR3 is TGTGCCAGCAGCCAGGGCGGTAGCCGGGGGTGGGTATTTGGCTACACCTTC.